The rows below give T cell receptor beta chains drawn from one sample of a study of T cell responses to AZD1222 COVID-19 vaccine. The data were produced by immunoSEQ multiplex PCR, yet TCRdb's version contains in-frame clones alone and is incomplete. Of some 150,000 clones in the sample, 75% to 95% are singletons; the top ten hold around 2.8%. Sequencing used peripheral blood, obtained on day 0 of MenACWY control vaccination. The source is an adult in good health. Both conserved end residues are part of each CDR3. A D gene is named only where the DNA matches it firmly. Clone size is stated in some rows and not others, as once, few, many or a class when expanded.

NA TRBJ2-7 TRBV7-8 NA CASSLEGFRVEQYF TGTGCCAGCAGCTTAGAAGGGTTTCGCGTCGAGCAGTACTTC
NA TRBJ1-2 TRBV10-3 NA CAISESWRGRTNYGYTF TGTGCCATCAGTGAGTCTTGGAGGGGCCGCACTAACTATGGCTACACCTTC
NA TRBJ1-3 TRBV21-1 NA CASSMGQGALRSGNTIYF TGTGCCAGCAGCATGGGACAGGGGGCCCTTCGCTCTGGAAACACCATATATTTT
NA TRBJ2-1 TRBV6-5 TRBD1 CASSPGQVSYNEQFF TGTGCCAGCAGCCCCGGACAGGTTTCCTACAATGAGCAGTTCTTC
NA TRBJ1-1 TRBV3-1/TRBV3-2 NA CASSQVRDNTEAFF TGTGCCAGCAGCCAGGTCCGGGACAACACTGAAGCTTTCTTT
NA TRBJ1-6 TRBV3-1/TRBV3-2 TRBD1 CASSQGDGSRGAPLHF TGTGCCAGCAGCCAAGGAGACGGGAGCAGGGGGGCACCCCTCCACTTT
NA TRBJ2-7 TRBV6-5 NA CASSYSKGGSGYEQYF TGTGCCAGCAGTTACTCGAAGGGGGGAAGTGGATACGAGCAGTACTTC
NA TRBJ1-1 TRBV6-5 NA CANSAGRNTEAFF TGTGCCAACTCGGCGGGCAGGAACACTGAAGCTTTCTTT
NA TRBJ1-1 TRBV6-5 NA CASSYSQGGRTEAFF TGTGCCAGCAGTTACAGTCAGGGAGGTCGCACTGAAGCTTTCTTT
once TRBJ2-2 TRBV4-1 TRBD1 CASSQVSGGGIGELFF TGCGCCAGCAGCCAAGTCTCAGGGGGTGGTATCGGGGAGCTGTTTTTT
NA TRBJ2-7 TRBV21-1 NA CASSKWYEQYF TGTGCCAGCAGCAAATGGTACGAGCAGTACTTC
NA TRBJ1-5 TRBV10-2 TRBD1 CASSPEGTGFHQPQHF TGCGCCAGCAGTCCCGAAGGGACAGGGTTTCATCAGCCCCAGCATTTT
NA TRBJ2-7 TRBV28 NA CASRATRLYYEQYF TGTGCCAGCAGAGCGACAAGGCTCTATTACGAGCAGTACTTC
NA TRBJ1-1 TRBV19 NA CASISFWTVEAFF TGTGCCAGTATCTCCTTTTGGACAGTTGAAGCTTTCTTT
NA TRBJ2-1 TRBV7-2 NA CASSPRIWDEQFF TGTGCCAGCAGCCCCCGTATATGGGATGAGCAGTTCTTC
NA TRBJ1-5 TRBV3-1/TRBV3-2 TRBD1 CASSQSGTGSNQPQHF TGTGCCAGCAGCCAATCCGGGACAGGTAGCAATCAGCCCCAGCATTTT
NA TRBJ1-2 TRBV6-5 NA CASRRTNGNYGYTF TGTGCCAGCCGCCGGACAAATGGGAACTATGGCTACACCTTC
NA TRBJ2-1 TRBV4-1 NA CASSPNLGGGAGNEQFF TGCGCCAGCAGCCCCAACCTGGGGGGCGGGGCCGGGAATGAGCAGTTCTTC
once TRBJ2-6 TRBV6-5 TRBD2 CASFLGGSGANVLTF TGTGCCAGCTTCCTGGGGGGGTCAGGGGCCAACGTCCTGACTTTC
NA TRBJ1-4 TRBV21-1 NA CASRGEVKEKLFF TGTGCCAGCAGAGGGGAGGTGAAAGAAAAACTGTTTTTT
NA TRBJ2-1 TRBV27 NA CASSADLSSYNEQFF TGTGCCAGCAGTGCAGACTTAAGCTCCTACAATGAGCAGTTCTTC
NA TRBJ2-1 TRBV19 TRBD1 CASMVGTGGAYEQFF TGTGCCAGTATGGTGGGGACAGGGGGGGCGTATGAGCAGTTCTTC
NA TRBJ1-1 TRBV28 NA CASSFSGLNTEAFF TGTGCCAGCAGTTTCAGCGGGCTGAACACTGAAGCTTTCTTT
once TRBJ2-1 TRBV20-1 NA CSASNLQDYSYNEQFF TGCAGTGCTAGTAATCTCCAGGATTACTCCTACAATGAGCAGTTCTTC
NA TRBJ1-2 TRBV19 NA CASSRQLTYGYTF TGTGCCAGTAGTCGACAGCTAACCTATGGCTACACCTTC
NA TRBJ1-4 TRBV5-1 NA CASSPDVATNEKLFF TGCGCCAGCAGCCCTGACGTTGCAACTAATGAAAAACTGTTTTTT
NA TRBJ1-5 TRBV27 NA CASSPFGGINQPQHF TGTGCCAGCAGTCCTTTCGGGGGTATCAATCAGCCCCAGCATTTT
NA TRBJ1-2 TRBV27 NA CASSLLGGAASF TGTGCCAGCAGTTTATTAGGAGGGGCAGCCTCCTTC
NA TRBJ1-1 TRBV6-2/TRBV6-3 NA CASSPRGHSSPNTEAFF TGTGCCAGCAGCCCGAGGGGACACTCCTCCCCGAACACTGAAGCTTTCTTT
NA TRBJ1-1 TRBV7-9 NA CASSGIDRNTEAFF TGTGCCAGCAGCGGAATAGACAGAAACACTGAAGCTTTCTTT
NA TRBJ1-1 TRBV19 NA CASSRERHPEKAFF TGTGCCAGTAGTAGAGAGCGACACCCCGAGAAAGCTTTCTTT
NA TRBJ1-2 TRBV5-1 TRBD1 CASSLVTGGDPNYGYTF TGCGCCAGCAGCTTGGTAACAGGGGGGGACCCTAACTATGGCTACACCTTC
NA TRBJ2-7 TRBV29-1 TRBD1 CSAGTAYEQYF TGCAGCGCCGGGACAGCGTACGAGCAGTACTTC
few TRBJ1-5 TRBV10-3 NA CAISEDPRGSNQPQHF TGTGCCATCAGTGAGGACCCACGGGGCTCCAATCAGCCCCAGCATTTT
NA TRBJ2-5 TRBV27 TRBD2 CASSPVLAGETQYF TGTGCCAGCAGTCCCGTACTAGCGGGAGAGACCCAGTACTTC
NA TRBJ2-3 TRBV5-4 TRBD1 CASTRTGTSTDTQYF TGTGCCAGCACTCGGACAGGGACTAGCACAGATACGCAGTATTTT
few TRBJ1-1 TRBV19 NA CASSIWVGNTEAFF TGTGCCAGTAGCATCTGGGTGGGAAACACTGAAGCTTTCTTT
NA TRBJ2-5 TRBV5-5 NA CASSLEGRTETQYF TGTGCCAGCAGCTTGGAGGGGAGGACAGAGACCCAGTACTTC
NA TRBJ2-2 TRBV18 NA CASSRRGDTGELFF TGTGCCAGCTCACGACGTGGGGATACCGGGGAGCTGTTTTTT
NA TRBJ1-4 TRBV28 TRBD1 CASSWDRVNEKLFF TGTGCCAGCAGTTGGGACAGAGTTAATGAAAAACTGTTTTTT
NA TRBJ2-2 TRBV7-6 TRBD2 CASRAGLAGVGTGELFF TGTGCCAGCAGGGCTGGACTAGCGGGAGTCGGTACCGGGGAGCTGTTTTTT
NA TRBJ2-7 TRBV19 TRBD2 CASSIALAGVGEQYF TGTGCCAGTAGTATAGCACTAGCGGGAGTGGGCGAGCAGTACTTC
NA TRBJ1-6 TRBV3-1/TRBV3-2 NA CASSQGRNSPLHF TGTGCCAGCAGCCAAGGGAGGAACTCACCCCTCCACTTT
NA TRBJ1-2 TRBV27 TRBD1 CASSLTGTGNYGYTF TGTGCCAGCAGTTTAACCGGGACAGGGAACTATGGCTACACCTTC
NA TRBJ1-1 TRBV2 NA CASNGQPNTEAFF TGTGCCAGCAATGGGCAGCCGAACACTGAAGCTTTCTTT
NA TRBJ1-5 TRBV2 NA CASRGGVGSNQPQHF TGTGCCAGCAGGGGTGGGGTAGGGTCCAATCAGCCCCAGCATTTT
NA TRBJ2-3 TRBV5-4 TRBD2 CASSSISSGRLINPILAQYF TGTGCCAGCAGCTCCATTTCTAGCGGGAGACTCATCAACCCCATACTGGCGCAGTATTTT
once TRBJ1-2 TRBV2 NA CASSPDGDYGYTF TGTGCCAGCAGTCCCGACGGAGATTATGGCTACACCTTC
NA TRBJ1-1 TRBV7-6 NA CASSVQGTGSTEAFF TGTGCCAGCAGCGTACAGGGTACCGGGTCCACTGAAGCTTTCTTT
NA TRBJ1-2 TRBV10-3 NA CAISEASAGYGYTF TGTGCCATCAGTGAAGCGTCGGCGGGGTATGGCTACACCTTC
NA TRBJ2-6 TRBV5-1 NA CASRVSGANVLTF TGCGCCAGCAGGGTATCTGGGGCCAACGTCCTGACTTTC
NA TRBJ1-2 TRBV11-2 NA CASSLVPGNYGYTF TGTGCCAGCAGCTTAGTCCCAGGGAACTATGGCTACACCTTC
NA TRBJ1-1 TRBV9 NA CASSVVTGEAFF TGTGCCAGCAGCGTAGTAACAGGGGAAGCTTTCTTT
NA TRBJ1-5 TRBV19 TRBD1 CATGQGGNQPQHF TGTGCCACCGGACAGGGAGGGAATCAGCCCCAGCATTTT
once TRBJ1-1 TRBV5-1 NA CASSLPGRTEAFF TGCGCCAGCAGCTTGCCAGGCCGGACTGAAGCTTTCTTT
once TRBJ2-1 TRBV7-9 TRBD2 CASSPGEGLYNEQFF TGTGCCAGCAGCCCCGGGGAGGGGCTATACAATGAGCAGTTCTTC
few TRBJ1-1 TRBV2 NA CASQVGGPTEAFF TGTGCCAGCCAAGTGGGGGGCCCCACTGAAGCTTTCTTT
once TRBJ1-5 TRBV2 NA CASRMDGPQLPQHF TGTGCCAGCAGGATGGACGGCCCACAGTTGCCCCAGCATTTT
NA TRBJ1-1 TRBV27 TRBD1 CASSFTGAPGAEAFF TGTGCCAGCAGTTTTACAGGGGCCCCCGGCGCTGAAGCTTTCTTT
NA TRBJ2-1 TRBV5-6 TRBD1 CASSWGQPENEQFF TGTGCCAGCAGCTGGGGACAGCCGGAGAATGAGCAGTTCTTC